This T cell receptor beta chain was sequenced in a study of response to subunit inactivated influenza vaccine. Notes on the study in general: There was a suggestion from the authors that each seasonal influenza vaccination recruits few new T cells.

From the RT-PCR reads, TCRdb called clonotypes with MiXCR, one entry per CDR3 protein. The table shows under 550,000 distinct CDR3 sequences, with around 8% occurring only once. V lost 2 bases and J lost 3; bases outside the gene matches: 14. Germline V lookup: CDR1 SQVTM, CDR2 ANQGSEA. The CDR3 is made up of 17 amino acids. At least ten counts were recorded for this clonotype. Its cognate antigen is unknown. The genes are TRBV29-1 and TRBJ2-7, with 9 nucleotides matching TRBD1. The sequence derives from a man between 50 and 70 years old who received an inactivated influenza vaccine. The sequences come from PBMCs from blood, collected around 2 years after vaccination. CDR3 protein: CSVELMDRDRAIYEQYF. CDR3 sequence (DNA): TGCAGCGTTGAACTCATGGACCGGGACAGGGCGATCTACGAGCAGTACTTC.